These T cell receptor beta chains were read from a single sample in a study of shared clonotypes between healthy human individuals. This table comes from immunoSEQ multiplex PCR, and its TCRdb copy is limited to in-frame clones, with some not included. The table shows some 2.1 million clones, with 85% to 95% occurring only once. Sequencing was done on a sample of naive CD4+ T cells sorted from blood. The receptor source for this set is a man aged 18 to 30 in good health. CDR3s include the opening cysteine and the closing phenylalanine or tryptophan. A D gene is named only where the DNA matches it firmly. The size of a clone is reported for some rows only, either as once, few or many, or as a class for expanded clones.

cdr3_aa: CASSVGAGGSDQETQYF
cdr3_nt: TGTGCCAGCAGCGTAGGTGCAGGGGGCTCTGACCAAGAGACCCAGTACTTC
v_call: TRBV9
clone_size: -
d_call: TRBD1
j_call: TRBJ2-5

cdr3_aa: CASSLAGTTNEQFF
cdr3_nt: TGTGCCAGCAGTTTAGCCGGGACCACTAATGAGCAGTTCTTC
v_call: TRBV28
clone_size: -
d_call: -
j_call: TRBJ2-1

cdr3_aa: CAWNSGVGYGYTF
cdr3_nt: TGTGCCTGGAACAGCGGGGTGGGGTATGGCTACACCTTC
v_call: TRBV30
clone_size: many
d_call: -
j_call: TRBJ1-2

cdr3_aa: CASSLDAAGGNYGYTF
cdr3_nt: TGTGCCAGCAGCTTAGACGCGGCAGGGGGGAACTATGGCTACACCTTC
v_call: TRBV13
clone_size: -
d_call: TRBD1
j_call: TRBJ1-2

cdr3_aa: CAISESGRMNTEAFF
cdr3_nt: TGTGCCATCAGTGAGTCAGGGAGGATGAACACTGAAGCTTTCTTT
v_call: TRBV10-3
clone_size: -
d_call: -
j_call: TRBJ1-1

cdr3_aa: CATQGSGANVLTF
cdr3_nt: TGCGCCACTCAAGGCTCTGGGGCCAACGTCCTGACTTTC
v_call: TRBV10-2
clone_size: -
d_call: -
j_call: TRBJ2-6

cdr3_aa: CASTPREELYGYTF
cdr3_nt: TGTGCCAGCACCCCCAGGGAGGAACTCTATGGCTACACCTTC
v_call: TRBV5-8
clone_size: -
d_call: -
j_call: TRBJ1-2

cdr3_aa: CAWSVSFAGQSYGYTF
cdr3_nt: TGTGCCTGGAGTGTATCTTTCGCGGGACAGTCCTATGGCTACACCTTC
v_call: TRBV30
clone_size: -
d_call: TRBD1
j_call: TRBJ1-2

cdr3_aa: CASTTGGPGDTEAFF
cdr3_nt: TGTGCCAGCACCACAGGGGGCCCAGGGGACACTGAAGCTTTCTTT
v_call: TRBV5-6
clone_size: -
d_call: TRBD1
j_call: TRBJ1-1

cdr3_aa: CASSLVTGQGYEQYF
cdr3_nt: TGTGCCAGCAGCTTAGTGACGGGCCAGGGCTACGAGCAGTACTTC
v_call: TRBV11-2
clone_size: -
d_call: -
j_call: TRBJ2-7

cdr3_aa: CASSVEGDSLGVTTDTQYF
cdr3_nt: TGTGCCAGCAGCGTAGAGGGGGACTCTCTCGGCGTCACCACAGATACGCAGTATTTT
v_call: TRBV9
clone_size: -
d_call: -
j_call: TRBJ2-3

cdr3_aa: CASSLRQGARNTEAFF
cdr3_nt: TGCGCCAGCAGCCTACGACAGGGGGCTAGGAACACTGAAGCTTTCTTT
v_call: TRBV5-1
clone_size: once
d_call: TRBD1
j_call: TRBJ1-1

cdr3_aa: CASSIAGTGNYEQYF
cdr3_nt: TGTGCCAGCAGCATTGCCGGGACAGGGAATTACGAGCAGTACTTC
v_call: TRBV7-9
clone_size: -
d_call: TRBD1
j_call: TRBJ2-7

cdr3_aa: CASRLPGQGGNYEQYF
cdr3_nt: TGTGCCAGCAGGCTCCCCGGACAGGGAGGGAACTACGAGCAGTACTTC
v_call: TRBV11-2
clone_size: -
d_call: -
j_call: TRBJ2-7

cdr3_aa: CSVDSGANVLTF
cdr3_nt: TGCAGCGTTGATTCGGGGGCCAACGTCCTGACTTTC
v_call: TRBV29-1
clone_size: -
d_call: -
j_call: TRBJ2-6

cdr3_aa: CASSYRTSGYEQYF
cdr3_nt: TGTGCCAGCAGTTACCGGACTAGCGGCTACGAGCAGTACTTC
v_call: TRBV2
clone_size: -
d_call: TRBD2
j_call: TRBJ2-7

cdr3_aa: CASSFQGTGNQPQHF
cdr3_nt: TGTGCCAGCAGTTTCCAGGGGACGGGCAATCAGCCCCAGCATTTT
v_call: TRBV27
clone_size: -
d_call: -
j_call: TRBJ1-5

cdr3_aa: CASSLRQGRGKLGSPLHF
cdr3_nt: TGTGCCAGCAGCCTGAGGCAGGGAAGGGGTAAATTAGGTTCACCCCTCCACTTT
v_call: TRBV28
clone_size: -
d_call: -
j_call: TRBJ1-6

cdr3_aa: CSVEFLGLGTDTQYF
cdr3_nt: TGCAGCGTTGAGTTTTTGGGACTAGGCACAGATACGCAGTATTTT
v_call: TRBV29-1
clone_size: -
d_call: TRBD2
j_call: TRBJ2-3

cdr3_aa: CSVVAASGFYEQYF
cdr3_nt: TGCAGCGTTGTAGCGGCTAGCGGATTCTACGAGCAGTACTTC
v_call: TRBV29-1
clone_size: -
d_call: TRBD2
j_call: TRBJ2-7

cdr3_aa: CASSSLQGSRSYEQYF
cdr3_nt: TGTGCCAGCAGTTCGCTACAGGGCTCTAGGTCCTACGAGCAGTACTTC
v_call: TRBV27
clone_size: -
d_call: -
j_call: TRBJ2-7

cdr3_aa: CASSQGTLLAYEQYF
cdr3_nt: TGTGCCAGCAGCCAGGGGACGCTATTAGCCTACGAGCAGTACTTC
v_call: TRBV7-8
clone_size: once
d_call: -
j_call: TRBJ2-7

cdr3_aa: CASSLVPGSNTEAFF
cdr3_nt: TGCGCCAGCAGCTTGGTTCCAGGGTCCAACACTGAAGCTTTCTTT
v_call: TRBV5-1
clone_size: -
d_call: -
j_call: TRBJ1-1

cdr3_aa: CASLLNTEAFF
cdr3_nt: TGTGCCAGCCTCTTAAACACTGAAGCTTTCTTT
v_call: TRBV2
clone_size: -
d_call: -
j_call: TRBJ1-1

cdr3_aa: CASSKRTGDYGYTF
cdr3_nt: TGTGCCAGTAGTAAAAGGACAGGGGACTATGGCTACACCTTC
v_call: TRBV19
clone_size: -
d_call: TRBD1
j_call: TRBJ1-2

cdr3_aa: CASGPREFINEQFF
cdr3_nt: TGTGCTAGTGGTCCGCGGGAGTTTATAAATGAGCAGTTCTTC
v_call: TRBV12-5
clone_size: -
d_call: TRBD2
j_call: TRBJ2-1

cdr3_aa: CASTPGATGELFF
cdr3_nt: TGTGCCAGCACCCCCGGGGCAACCGGGGAGCTGTTTTTT
v_call: TRBV6-6
clone_size: -
d_call: -
j_call: TRBJ2-2

cdr3_aa: CASSSGTGVNTEAFF
cdr3_nt: TGCGCCAGCAGCTCAGGGACAGGGGTGAACACTGAAGCTTTCTTT
v_call: TRBV5-1
clone_size: -
d_call: TRBD1
j_call: TRBJ1-1

cdr3_aa: CASSVETSGGYNEQFF
cdr3_nt: TGTGCCAGCAGCGTAGAAACGAGCGGGGGTTACAATGAGCAGTTCTTC
v_call: TRBV9
clone_size: -
d_call: TRBD2
j_call: TRBJ2-1

cdr3_aa: CAWSVLKEQYF
cdr3_nt: TGTGCCTGGAGTGTACTTAAAGAGCAGTACTTC
v_call: TRBV30
clone_size: -
d_call: -
j_call: TRBJ2-7

cdr3_aa: CASGPPGKGADTQYF
cdr3_nt: TGTGCTAGTGGTCCCCCGGGGAAAGGAGCAGATACGCAGTATTTT
v_call: TRBV12-5
clone_size: -
d_call: -
j_call: TRBJ2-3

cdr3_aa: CASSLEGRGWNSPLHF
cdr3_nt: TGTGCCAGCAGCTTAGAGGGCAGGGGGTGGAATTCACCCCTCCACTTT
v_call: TRBV7-2
clone_size: few
d_call: TRBD1
j_call: TRBJ1-6

cdr3_aa: CASGRTGDIQYF
cdr3_nt: TGTGCCAGCGGGAGGACAGGGGACATTCAGTACTTC
v_call: TRBV9
clone_size: once
d_call: TRBD1
j_call: TRBJ2-4